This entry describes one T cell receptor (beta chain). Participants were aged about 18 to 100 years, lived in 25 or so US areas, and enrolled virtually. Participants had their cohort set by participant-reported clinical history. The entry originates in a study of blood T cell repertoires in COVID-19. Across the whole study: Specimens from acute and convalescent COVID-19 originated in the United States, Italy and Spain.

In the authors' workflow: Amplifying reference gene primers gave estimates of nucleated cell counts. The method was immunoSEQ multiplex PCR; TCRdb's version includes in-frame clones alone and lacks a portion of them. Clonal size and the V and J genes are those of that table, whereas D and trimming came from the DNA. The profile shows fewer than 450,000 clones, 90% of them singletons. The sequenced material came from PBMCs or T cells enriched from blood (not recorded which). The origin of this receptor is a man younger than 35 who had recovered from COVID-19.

The CDR3 reads CASSIDRRQTGTSGTGELFF. CDR3 coding DNA: TGTGCCAGTAGTATAGACCGCAGACAGACCGGGACTAGCGGGACCGGGGAGCTGTTTTTT. The chain employs TRBV19 and TRBJ2-2; TRBD2 matches 12 bases. In germline, CDR1 is LNHDA, CDR2 SQIVND (reference sequence). CDR3 length equals 20 residues. The J segment lost 5 bases and the V segment lost 0 bases, leaving 13 bases of the junction unmatched.